These 27 T cell receptor beta chains were all obtained from the same sample, sequenced in a study of blood T cell repertoires in COVID-19. The data were produced by immunoSEQ multiplex PCR, yet TCRdb's version contains in-frame clones alone and is incomplete. The sample lists roughly 360,000 clones; 75% to 90% were seen once. Material for sequencing was PBMCs or T cells enriched from blood (not recorded which). These receptors all come from a woman between 45 and 65 years old who had recovered from COVID-19.

This clone showed up just once. The genes are TRBV27 and TRBJ1-1, with 8 bases identical to TRBD1. This CDR3 comprises 13 residues. Germline trimming cut 6 bases from V and 4 bases from J; bases unmatched to any gene: 4. Germline CDR1 reads MNHEY; CDR2 reads SMNVEV (reference sequence). The CDR3 sequence is CASRKTGGTEAFF. CDR3 DNA sequence: TGTGCCAGCAGAAAAACAGGGGGCACTGAAGCTTTCTTT.

The rearrangement uses TRBV20-1 and TRBJ1-2; TRBD1 might be the D (5 bases). The germline gives CDR1 DFQATT, CDR2 SNEGSKA (reference sequence). CDR3 length: 12 residues. V was cut by 3 bases and J by 6 bases, with 11 bases left in between. This CDR3 reads CSASAQGNGYTF. The CDR3, as DNA: TGCAGTGCTAGTGCGCAGGGAAATGGCTACACCTTC.

V gene TRBV4-2 combines with J gene TRBJ2-7, with 10 nucleotides matching TRBD1. Germline V gives CDR1 LGHNA, CDR2 YNFKEQ. This CDR3 region has 15 residues. Trimming cost V 3 bases and J 3 bases; bases outside gene matches: 5. CDR3 sequence reads: CASSQGGQGLYEQYF. For the CDR3, the DNA is TGTGCCAGCAGCCAGGGGGGACAGGGGCTCTACGAGCAGTACTTC.

V and J are TRBV9 and TRBJ2-4; 7 bases match TRBD1. Trimming removed 0 bases from V and 4 bases from J; junction bases left unmatched: 7. In germline, CDR1 is SGDLS, CDR2 YYNGEE. The CDR3 consists of 16 residues. The chain's CDR3 is CASSVANRDRKNIQYF. CDR3 sequence (DNA): TGTGCCAGCAGCGTAGCAAACCGGGACAGAAAAAACATTCAGTACTTC.

This chain connects TRBV4-3 to TRBJ2-3; 8 bases are a match to TRBD2. The CDR3 length is 17 residues. Trimming at V came to 0 bases and at J to 0 bases, leaving 5 bases not matched to a gene. Germline lookup yields CDR1 LGHNA and CDR2 YSLEER. CDR3 sequence (DNA): TGCGCCAGCAGCCAAGATCGGGCGGGGGGCAGCACAGATACGCAGTATTTT. Translation gives CASSQDRAGGSTDTQYF.

The CDR3 loop reads CASSLTPLGQAYGYTF. For the CDR3, the DNA is TGCGCCAGCAGCTTGACCCCACTGGGACAGGCCTATGGCTACACCTTC. The rearrangement links TRBV5-1 to TRBJ1-2, with 8 bases identical to TRBD1. The CDR3 totals 16 residues. The germline V gene has CDR1 SGHRS and CDR2 YFSETQ. The ends lost 1 base at V and 4 bases at J; junction bases unmatched: 9.

This chain links TRBV7-2 with TRBJ2-5, with D perhaps matching TRBD2 (6 bases). Germline assignment: CDR1 SGHTA and CDR2 FQGNSA. V was shortened by 3 bases and J by 4 bases, with 12 bases between the two germline ends. CDR3 length equals 14 residues. Here the CDR3 reads CASSFQGGGETQYF. The CDR3 coding sequence is TGTGCCAGCAGCTTTCAGGGAGGTGGAGAGACCCAGTACTTC. Looking up the rest from reference TRBV7-2 and TRBJ2-5 gives the full variable domain: GAGVSQSPSNKVTEKGKDVELRCDPISGHTALYWYRQSLGQGLEFLIYFQGNSAPDKSGLPSDRFSAERTGGSVSTLTIQRTQQEDSAVYLCASSFQGGGETQYFGPGTRLLVL.

V and J are TRBV29-1 and TRBJ1-1, with D unresolved. The CDR3 length is 11 residues. Trimming took 6 bases from V and 6 from J, leaving 11 bases between them. Per the germline V gene, CDR1 is SQVTM and CDR2 is ANQGSEA. CDR3 sequence (DNA): TGCAGCGTCGAGCTGGCGGCTGAAGCTTTCTTT. It is translated as CSVELAAEAFF.

The chain recombines TRBV2 with TRBJ2-7; perhaps TRBD2 as D (7 bases). The CDR3 runs 15 residues. The V and J ends lost 4 bases and 11 bases respectively, with 24 bases between them. Germline CDR1 SNHLY, CDR2 FYNNEI. The CDR3 region is CASSVLTGGGGRKYF. In nucleotides, the CDR3 is TGTGCCAGCAGTGTCCTGACAGGAGGCGGGGGCCGGAAGTACTTC. Drawing the rest from reference TRBV2 and TRBJ2-7, the complete variable domain is EPEVTQTPSHQVTQMGQEVILRCVPISNHLYFYWYRQILGQKVEFLVSFYNNEISEKSEIFDDQFSVERPDGSNFTLKIRSTKLEDSAMYFCASSVLTGGGGRKYFGPGTRLTVT.

The CDR3 loop is CASTPTHVPGSIQYF. The CDR3 DNA sequence: TGTGCCAGCACCCCGACTCACGTCCCGGGAAGCATTCAGTACTTC. The J gene is TRBJ2-4, the V gene TRBV6-2 or TRBV6-3; perhaps TRBD2 as D (5 bases). CDR1 is MNHEY and CDR2 is SVGEGT in the germline V gene. V was shortened by 7 bases and J by 9 bases, with 22 bases between the two germline ends. The CDR3 contains 15 residues.

As for this clone: This sequence may be a read error, since a much larger clone differs from it by one base. The sample has other DNA sequences that encode this CDR3 too. The chain joins TRBV3-1 (or the pseudogene TRBV3-2) to TRBJ1-4; no clear D gene. This CDR3 spans 13 amino acids. Germline-derived CDR1 and CDR2 are LGHDT and YNNKEL (reference sequence). Trimming pared 0 bases from V and 5 bases from J, leaving 4 bases between. The CDR3 region has the DNA TGTGCCAGCAGCCAAGACTTCAATGAAAAACTGTTTTTT. Translating gives CASSQDFNEKLFF.

The chain couples TRBV11-2 to TRBJ1-2; no clear D. Germline V CDR1 and CDR2: SGHAT, FQNNGV. This CDR3 has 16 amino acids. Trimming shortened V by 4 bases and J by 2 bases, and 17 bases separated the two germline ends. CDR3 sequence (DNA): TGTGCCAGCAGCTCCCGGGTGAACGCGCAGAACTATGGCTACACCTTC. It translates to CASSSRVNAQNYGYTF.

The chain employs TRBV7-3 and TRBJ2-1, with D hard to call. This CDR3 spans 15 amino acids. Per the germline V gene, CDR1 is SGHTA and CDR2 is FQGTGA. Trimming cost V 1 base and J 7 bases, with 14 bases left between them. CDR3 protein: CASSLSGRAANEQFF. Written as DNA, the CDR3 is TGTGCCAGCAGCTTAAGCGGCAGAGCAGCTAATGAGCAGTTCTTC.

The V gene is TRBV5-6, the J gene TRBJ1-5; tentative D call: TRBD1 (6 bases). CDR1 and CDR2 from the germline V gene are SGHDT and YYEEEE. This CDR3 is built from 15 residues. The V end lost 2 bases, the J end lost 1 base, and 10 bases lay between the germline ends. The CDR3, as DNA: TGTGCCAGCAGCTTAAGGGGGTTAAGCAATCAGCCCCAGCATTTT. It specifies CASSLRGLSNQPQHF.

The J gene is TRBJ2-1, the V gene TRBV29-1, with D tentatively TRBD2 (6 bases). Germline V CDR1 and CDR2: SQVTM, ANQGSEA. Between the trimmed V and J ends, which lost 8 bases and 10 bases, there was a span of 15 bases. The CDR3 is made up of 11 amino acids. CDR3 amino acids: CSISGPYEQFF. The CDR3 DNA is TGCAGCATTAGCGGACCTTACGAGCAGTTCTTC.

The chain employs TRBV10-1 and TRBJ2-5; TRBD2 matches at 10 bases. With 11 bases clipped from V and 2 bases from J, the junction kept 14 bases outside the gene matches. CDR1 is WNHNN and CDR2 is SYGVQD in the germline V gene (reference sequence). The CDR3 loop spans 16 amino acids. For the CDR3, the DNA is TGCGCCCGCCGGGGGAGACTAGCGGGCGATCAAGAGACCCAGTACTTC. Amino acids: CARRGRLAGDQETQYF.

The gene calls are TRBV30 and TRBJ2-7; 7 nucleotides line up with TRBD2. Germline V gene lookup returns CDR1 GTSNPN and CDR2 SVGIG (reference sequence). CDR3 length equals 14 residues. V trimming: 2 bases; J trimming: 5 bases; junction bases outside the gene matches: 9. The CDR3 spells CAWSLVAGGNEQYF. As DNA, the CDR3 is TGTGCCTGGAGTCTAGTCGCCGGGGGGAACGAGCAGTACTTC.

This rearrangement joins TRBV27 to TRBJ1-1; weak D call: TRBD1 (5 bases). Between the trimmed V and J ends, which lost 5 bases and 0 bases, there was a span of 10 bases. Germline CDR1 MNHEY, CDR2 SMNVEV (reference sequence). The CDR3 length is 14 residues. CDR3 DNA sequence: TGTGCCAGCAGTCGGCAGGGTTTGAACACTGAAGCTTTCTTT. The encoded protein is CASSRQGLNTEAFF.

The chain uses TRBV5-1 and TRBJ2-5; D perhaps matches TRBD1 (5 bases). Looked up from germline, CDR1 is SGHRS and CDR2 is YFSETQ. The CDR3 runs 14 residues. The ends were cut back, 7 bases at V and 5 bases at J, with 18 bases in the middle. The CDR3 sequence is CASAAPQGIETQYF. DNA for the CDR3: TGCGCCAGCGCCGCCCCCCAGGGTATCGAGACCCAGTACTTC.

V gene TRBV7-2 combines with J gene TRBJ2-2; 8 nucleotides agree with TRBD1. J gave up 2 bases and V 4 bases, and 6 bases lay outside the gene matches. The CDR3 is made up of 16 amino acids. Germline-derived CDR1 and CDR2 are SGHTA and FQGNSA. The CDR3 region has the DNA TGTGCCAGCAGCTCAATGACAGGGGCCAACACCGGGGAGCTGTTTTTT. This translates into CASSSMTGANTGELFF.

Regarding this clone: Other nucleotide sequences from this sample produce the same CDR3. The gene calls are TRBV30 and TRBJ1-1, with D tentatively TRBD1 (5 bases). CDR3 length: 13 amino acids. CDR1 and CDR2 (germline): GTSNPN, SVGIG (reference sequence). The V gene lost 0 bases and the J gene lost 3 bases, with 8 bases spanning the gap. CDR3 sequence reads: CAWSVSGDTEAFF. CDR3 sequence (DNA): TGTGCCTGGAGTGTCTCGGGGGACACTGAAGCTTTCTTT.

The rearrangement joins TRBV2 to TRBJ2-7; 9 positions match TRBD2. Germline trimming cut 6 bases from V and 5 bases from J; bases unmatched to any gene: 14. Germline CDR1 is SNHLY and CDR2 is FYNNEI. CDR3 length equals 16 residues. The CDR3 bases are TGTGCCAGCAGAGAGCCCCGATCTAGCGGGAAGCACGAGCAGTACTTC. Translation gives CASREPRSSGKHEQYF. The whole variable domain, filled in from reference TRBV2 and TRBJ2-7, reads EPEVTQTPSHQVTQMGQEVILRCVPISNHLYFYWYRQILGQKVEFLVSFYNNEISEKSEIFDDQFSVERPDGSNFTLKIRSTKLEDSAMYFCASREPRSSGKHEQYFGPGTRLTVT.

V is TRBV11-3 and J is TRBJ2-5, with TRBD2 identical over 10 bases. The length of the CDR3 is 14 residues. Germline CDR1 is SGHNT and CDR2 is YENEEA. The trim removed 10 bases at V and 3 bases at J, leaving 8 bases unmatched. CDR3 sequence: CATATSGYEETQYF. In DNA, the CDR3 is TGTGCCACCGCGACTAGCGGGTACGAAGAGACCCAGTACTTC.

The chain has TRBV5-4 and TRBJ1-5, with a weak D call TRBD1 (6 bases). V was pared by 4 bases and J by 0 bases, with 8 bases between. The CDR3 is made up of 14 amino acids. Germline-derived CDR1 and CDR2 are SGHNT and YYREEE (reference sequence). CDR3: CASSRGGSNQPQHF. CDR3 in DNA: TGTGCCAGCAGCCGAGGGGGTAGCAATCAGCCCCAGCATTTT.

This clone was seen a handful of times. The rearrangement uses TRBV21-1 and TRBJ1-2; no check of the table's D call, TRBD1, against the DNA was made. TRBV21-1 is given as a pseudogene. This CDR3 region has 16 residues. The CDR3 DNA follows: TGTGCCGCCCGCAGGGCAATTGGCCCACTAATGTATGGCTACACCTTC. Translated, it gives CAARRAIGPLMYGYTF.

This clone was recorded a few times. V gene TRBV2 combines with J gene TRBJ1-3; maybe TRBD1 (5 bases). CDR3 size: 15 residues. Germline CDR1 SNHLY, CDR2 FYNNEI. Trimming pared 4 bases from V and 4 bases from J, leaving 14 bases between. The CDR3 nucleotides are TGTGCCAGCAGTGGGACTAGGACACCCGGAAACACCATATATTTT. This encodes CASSGTRTPGNTIYF.

The gene calls are TRBV3-1 (or the pseudogene TRBV3-2) and TRBJ1-4, with 9 bases identical to TRBD1. The germline gives CDR1 LGHDT, CDR2 YNNKEL (reference sequence). The V gene end was trimmed by 1 base and the J gene end by 7 bases; junction bases not matched to a gene: 10. This CDR3 contains 17 residues. The CDR3 reads CASSQAGVGQGGEKLFF. CDR3 bases: TGTGCCAGCAGCCAAGCAGGAGTGGGACAGGGCGGTGAAAAACTGTTTTTT.